This T cell receptor beta chain was sequenced in a study of response to subunit inactivated influenza vaccine. Germline CDR1 and CDR2: LGHDT and YNNKEL (reference sequence). The CDR3 is 14 residues long. TCRdb recomputed calls from the RT-PCR reads with MiXCR, one row per CDR3 protein. The data contain under 950,000 distinct CDR3 sequences, 21% of them singletons. This clonotype came up a few times. Its specificity is not known. One junction end disagrees with the germline gene, perhaps due to a read error. Study-wide points: The authors put forward the suggestion that each seasonal influenza vaccination may bring in only a limited number of new T cells.

Source: PBMCs from blood, taken more than 4 days after vaccination. This rearrangement joins TRBV3-1 to TRBJ1-1, with D perhaps TRBD1 (5 bases). This receptor was identified in a man between 50 and 59 years old who received an inactivated influenza vaccine. The CDR3 loop reads CASSRLGGNTEVFF. The DNA for the CDR3 is TGTGCCAGCAGCCGGTTGGGGGGGAACACTGAAGTTTTCTTT.